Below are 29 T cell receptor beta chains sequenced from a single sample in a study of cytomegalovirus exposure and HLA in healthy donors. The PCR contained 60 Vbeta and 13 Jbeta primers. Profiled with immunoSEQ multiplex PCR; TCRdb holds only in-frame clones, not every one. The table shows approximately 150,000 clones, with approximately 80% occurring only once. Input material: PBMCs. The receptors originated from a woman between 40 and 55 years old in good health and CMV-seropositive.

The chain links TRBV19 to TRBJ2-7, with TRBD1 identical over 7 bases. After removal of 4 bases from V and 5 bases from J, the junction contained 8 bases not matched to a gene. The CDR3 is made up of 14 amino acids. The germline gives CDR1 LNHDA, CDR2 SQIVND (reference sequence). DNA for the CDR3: TGTGCCAGTAGTAGAGAGTACAGGGGCCACGAGCAGTACTTC. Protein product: CASSREYRGHEQYF.

CDR3 in DNA: TGCGCCAGCAGCCACGAACTACATACCGGGTACGAGCAGTACTTC. This translates into CASSHELHTGYEQYF. This sequence joins TRBV4-1 and TRBJ2-7; D unclear. The CDR3 length is 15 residues. Germline loops: CDR1 MGHRA, CDR2 YSYEKL. V was trimmed by 3 bases and J by 4 bases, leaving 16 bases between them.

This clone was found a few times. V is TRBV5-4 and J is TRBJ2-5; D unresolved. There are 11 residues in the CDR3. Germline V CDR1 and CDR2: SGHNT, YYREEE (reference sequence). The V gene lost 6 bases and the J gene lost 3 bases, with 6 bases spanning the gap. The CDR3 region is CASTYKETQYF. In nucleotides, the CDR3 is TGTGCCAGCACCTATAAAGAGACCCAGTACTTC.

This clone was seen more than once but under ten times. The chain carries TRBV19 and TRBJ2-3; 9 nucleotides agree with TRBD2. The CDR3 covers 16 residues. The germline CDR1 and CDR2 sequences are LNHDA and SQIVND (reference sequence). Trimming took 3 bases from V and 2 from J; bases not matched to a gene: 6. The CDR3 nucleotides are TGTGCCAGTAGTATCGGGGCGGGGGGGCACACAGATACGCAGTATTTT. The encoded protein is CASSIGAGGHTDTQYF.

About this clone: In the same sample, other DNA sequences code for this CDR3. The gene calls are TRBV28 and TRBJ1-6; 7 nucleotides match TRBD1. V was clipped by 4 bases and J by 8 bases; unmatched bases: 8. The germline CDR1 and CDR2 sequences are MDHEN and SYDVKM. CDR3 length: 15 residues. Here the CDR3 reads CASSWFDREHSPLHF. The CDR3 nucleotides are TGTGCCAGCAGTTGGTTCGACAGGGAGCATTCACCCCTCCACTTT.

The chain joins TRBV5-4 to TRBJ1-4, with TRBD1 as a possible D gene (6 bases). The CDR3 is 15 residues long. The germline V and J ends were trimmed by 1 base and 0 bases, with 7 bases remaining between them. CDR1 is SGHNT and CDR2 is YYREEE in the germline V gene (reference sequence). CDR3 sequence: CASSLWTATNEKLFF. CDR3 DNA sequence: TGTGCCAGCAGCTTGTGGACAGCAACTAATGAAAAACTGTTTTTT. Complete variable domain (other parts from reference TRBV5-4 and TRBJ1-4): ETGVTQSPTHLIKTRGQQVTLRCSSQSGHNTVSWYQQALGQGPQFIFQYYREEENGRGNFPPRFSGLQFPNYSSELNVNALELDDSALYLCASSLWTATNEKLFFGSGTQLSVL.

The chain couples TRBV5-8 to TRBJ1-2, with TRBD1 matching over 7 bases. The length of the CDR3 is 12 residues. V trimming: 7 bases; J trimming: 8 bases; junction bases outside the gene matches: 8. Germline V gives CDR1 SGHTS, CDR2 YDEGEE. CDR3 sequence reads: CASSERGLGYTF. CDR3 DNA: TGTGCCAGCTCAGAGAGGGGGCTCGGCTACACCTTC.

CDR3 residues: CASSPAPGGGANVLTF. The CDR3 DNA reads as TGTGCCAGCAGTCCCGCCCCGGGTGGTGGGGCCAACGTCCTGACTTTC. This chain uses TRBV28 with TRBJ2-6; D is ambiguous. The CDR3 is 16 amino acids. Trimming took 5 bases from V and 3 from J, leaving 14 bases between them. The germline gives CDR1 MDHEN, CDR2 SYDVKM.

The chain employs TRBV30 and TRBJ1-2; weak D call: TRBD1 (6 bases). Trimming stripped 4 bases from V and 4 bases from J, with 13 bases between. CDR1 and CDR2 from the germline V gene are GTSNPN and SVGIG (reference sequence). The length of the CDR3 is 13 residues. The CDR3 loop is CAWNRVVRYGYTF. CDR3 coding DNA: TGTGCCTGGAACAGGGTTGTACGCTATGGCTACACCTTC.

CDR3 residues: CASLDRNYNSPLHF. The CDR3 DNA is TGTGCCTCGTTGGACAGGAACTATAATTCACCCCTCCACTTT. The chain carries TRBV2 and TRBJ1-6, with 7 bases aligning to TRBD1. The CDR3 totals 14 residues. The V and J ends lost 11 bases and 3 bases, in that order; junction bases with no gene match: 7. Germline CDR1 is SNHLY and CDR2 is FYNNEI.

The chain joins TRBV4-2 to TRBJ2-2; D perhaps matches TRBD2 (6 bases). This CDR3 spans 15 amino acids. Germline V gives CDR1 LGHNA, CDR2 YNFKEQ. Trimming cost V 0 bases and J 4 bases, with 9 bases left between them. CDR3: CASSQDLGGTGELFF. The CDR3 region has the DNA TGTGCCAGCAGCCAAGATTTGGGGGGCACCGGGGAGCTGTTTTTT.

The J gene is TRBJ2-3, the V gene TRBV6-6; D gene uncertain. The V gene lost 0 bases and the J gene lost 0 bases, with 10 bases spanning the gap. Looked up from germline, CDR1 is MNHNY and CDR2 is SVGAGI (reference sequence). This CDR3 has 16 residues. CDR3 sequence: CASSYSTGLSTDTQYF. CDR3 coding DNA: TGTGCCAGCAGTTACTCGACTGGCCTTAGCACAGATACGCAGTATTTT.

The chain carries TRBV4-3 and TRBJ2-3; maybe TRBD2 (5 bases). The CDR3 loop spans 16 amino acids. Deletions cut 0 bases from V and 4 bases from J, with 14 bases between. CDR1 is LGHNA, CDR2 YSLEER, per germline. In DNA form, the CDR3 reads TGCGCCAGCAGCCAAGATCGGGGTCAGTTACCAGATACGCAGTATTTT. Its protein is CASSQDRGQLPDTQYF.

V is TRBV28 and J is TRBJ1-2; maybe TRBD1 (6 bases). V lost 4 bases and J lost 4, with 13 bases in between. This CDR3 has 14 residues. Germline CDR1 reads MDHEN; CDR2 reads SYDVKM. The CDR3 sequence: CASSSGTPAYGYTF. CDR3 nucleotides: TGTGCCAGCAGTTCCGGGACACCCGCCTATGGCTACACCTTC.

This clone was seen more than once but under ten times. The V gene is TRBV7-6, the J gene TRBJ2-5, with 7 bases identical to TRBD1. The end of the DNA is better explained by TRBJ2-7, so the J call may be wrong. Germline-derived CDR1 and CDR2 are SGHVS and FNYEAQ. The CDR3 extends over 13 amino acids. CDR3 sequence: CASRSTGAYEQYF. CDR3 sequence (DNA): TGTGCCAGCAGATCTACAGGGGCCTACGAGCAGTACTTC.

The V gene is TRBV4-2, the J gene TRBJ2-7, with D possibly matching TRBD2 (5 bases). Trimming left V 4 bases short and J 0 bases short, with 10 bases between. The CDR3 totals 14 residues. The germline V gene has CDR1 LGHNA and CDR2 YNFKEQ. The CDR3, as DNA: TGTGCCAGCAGCCCCCAGGCGGGCTCCTACGAGCAGTACTTC. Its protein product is CASSPQAGSYEQYF.

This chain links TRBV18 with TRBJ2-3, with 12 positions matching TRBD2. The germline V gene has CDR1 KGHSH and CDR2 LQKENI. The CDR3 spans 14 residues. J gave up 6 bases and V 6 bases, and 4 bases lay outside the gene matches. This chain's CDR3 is CASSPTSGSDTQYF. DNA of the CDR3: TGTGCCAGCTCTCCGACTAGCGGGAGTGATACGCAGTATTTT.

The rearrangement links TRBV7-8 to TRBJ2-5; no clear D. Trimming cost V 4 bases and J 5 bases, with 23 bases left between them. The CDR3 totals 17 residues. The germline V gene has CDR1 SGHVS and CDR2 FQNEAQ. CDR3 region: CASSSSSTQEVGETQYF. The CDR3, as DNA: TGTGCCAGCAGCTCGTCGTCCACCCAAGAGGTTGGGGAGACCCAGTACTTC.

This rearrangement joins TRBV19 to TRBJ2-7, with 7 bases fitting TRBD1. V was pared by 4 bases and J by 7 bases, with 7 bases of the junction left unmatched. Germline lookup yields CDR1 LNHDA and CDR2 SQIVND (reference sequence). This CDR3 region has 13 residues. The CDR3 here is CASSRGGAEEQYF. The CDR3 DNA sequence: TGTGCCAGTAGTAGAGGGGGCGCGGAGGAGCAGTACTTC. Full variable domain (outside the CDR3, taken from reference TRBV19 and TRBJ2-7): DGGITQSPKYLFRKEGQNVTLSCEQNLNHDAMYWYRQDPGQGLRLIYYSQIVNDFQKGDIAEGYSVSREKKESFPLTVTSAQKNPTAFYLCASSRGGAEEQYFGPGTRLTVT.

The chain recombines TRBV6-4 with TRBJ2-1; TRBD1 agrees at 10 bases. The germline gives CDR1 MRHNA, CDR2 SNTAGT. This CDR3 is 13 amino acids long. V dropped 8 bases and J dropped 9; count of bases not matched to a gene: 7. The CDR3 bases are TGTGCCAGCTCCCGGGACAGGGGCAGTGAGCAGTTCTTC. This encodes CASSRDRGSEQFF.

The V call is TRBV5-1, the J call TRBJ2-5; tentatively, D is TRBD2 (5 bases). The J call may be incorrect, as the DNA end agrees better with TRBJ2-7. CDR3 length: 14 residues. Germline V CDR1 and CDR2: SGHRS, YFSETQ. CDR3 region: CASSLRELTYEQYF. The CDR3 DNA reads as TGCGCCAGCAGCTTGAGGGAGCTTACCTACGAGCAGTACTTC.

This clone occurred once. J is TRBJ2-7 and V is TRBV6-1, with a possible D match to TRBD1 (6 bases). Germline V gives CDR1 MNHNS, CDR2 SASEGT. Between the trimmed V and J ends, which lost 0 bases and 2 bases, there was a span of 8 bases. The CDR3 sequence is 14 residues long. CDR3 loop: CASSEAAGAYEQYF. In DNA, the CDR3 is TGTGCCAGCAGTGAAGCGGCAGGGGCCTACGAGCAGTACTTC.

CDR3 residues: CASSLDGRRSGANVLTF. The CDR3 DNA follows: TGTGCCAGCAGCTTAGATGGACGGAGGTCTGGGGCCAACGTCCTGACTTTC. This chain connects TRBV7-8 to TRBJ2-6; a possible D gene is TRBD2 (5 bases). Germline lookup yields CDR1 SGHVS and CDR2 FQNEAQ. CDR3 length equals 17 residues. The V end lost 1 base, the J end lost 1 base, and 11 bases lay between the germline ends. Variable domain in full (rest from reference TRBV7-8 and TRBJ2-6): GAGVSQSPRYKVAKRGQDVALRCDPISGHVSLFWYQQALGQGPEFLTYFQNEAQLDKSGLPSDRFFAERPEGSVSTLKIQRTQQEDSAVYLCASSLDGRRSGANVLTFGAGSRLTVL.

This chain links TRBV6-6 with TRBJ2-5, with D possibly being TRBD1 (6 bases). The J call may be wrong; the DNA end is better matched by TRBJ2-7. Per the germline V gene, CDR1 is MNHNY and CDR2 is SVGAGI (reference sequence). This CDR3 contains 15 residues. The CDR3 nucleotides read TGTGCCAGCAGTGCATTAATACAGGGTGGGGCCGAGCAGTACTTC. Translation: CASSALIQGGAEQYF.

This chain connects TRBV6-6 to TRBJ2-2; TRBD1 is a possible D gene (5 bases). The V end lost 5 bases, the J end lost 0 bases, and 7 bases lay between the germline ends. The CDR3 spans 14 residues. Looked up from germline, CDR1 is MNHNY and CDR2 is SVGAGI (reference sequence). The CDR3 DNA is TGTGCCAGCAGTCAGGGCGCGAACACCGGGGAGCTGTTTTTT. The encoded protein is CASSQGANTGELFF.

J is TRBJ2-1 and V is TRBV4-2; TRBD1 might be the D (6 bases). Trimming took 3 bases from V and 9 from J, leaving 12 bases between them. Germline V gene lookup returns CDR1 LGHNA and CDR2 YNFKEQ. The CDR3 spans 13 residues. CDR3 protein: CASSQVTGSEQFF. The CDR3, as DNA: TGTGCCAGCAGCCAGGTCACAGGGTCTGAGCAGTTCTTC.

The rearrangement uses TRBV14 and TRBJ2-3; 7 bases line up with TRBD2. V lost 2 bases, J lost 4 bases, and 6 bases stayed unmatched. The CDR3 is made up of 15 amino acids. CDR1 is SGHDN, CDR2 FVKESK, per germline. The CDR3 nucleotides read TGTGCCAGCAGCCAAATCCGGACTAGACCAGATACGCAGTATTTT. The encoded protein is CASSQIRTRPDTQYF.

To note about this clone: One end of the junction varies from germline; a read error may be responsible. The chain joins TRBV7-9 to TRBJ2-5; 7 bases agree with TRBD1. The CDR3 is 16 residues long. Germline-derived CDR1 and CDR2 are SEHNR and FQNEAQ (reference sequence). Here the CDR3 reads CSSNLGKQTGQETQYF. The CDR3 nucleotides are TGTTCCAGCAACCTCGGGAAACAGACAGGGCAAGAGACCCAGTACTTC. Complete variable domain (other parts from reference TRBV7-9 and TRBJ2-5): DTGVSQNPRHKITKRGQNVTFRCDPISEHNRLYWYRQTLGQGPEFLTYFQNEAQLEKSRLLSDRFSAERPKGSFSTLEIQRTEQGDSAMYLCSSNLGKQTGQETQYFGPGTRLLVL.

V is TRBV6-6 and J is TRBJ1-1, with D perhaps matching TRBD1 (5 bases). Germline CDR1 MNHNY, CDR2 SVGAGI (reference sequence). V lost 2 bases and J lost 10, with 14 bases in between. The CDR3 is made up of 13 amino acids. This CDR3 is CASSYIGTGGAFF. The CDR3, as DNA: TGTGCCAGCAGTTACATCGGGACTGGGGGAGCTTTCTTT.